Each of the 27 T cell receptor beta chains below was sequenced from the same sample in a study of Ad26.COV2.S vaccination and SARS-CoV-2 variants. This sample's treatment: roughly 20 received Ad26.COV2.S at low or high dose, single or two shots; 5 received placebo; per-sample allocation not given. Collection of samples fell on day 63 after the first vaccine or placebo injection. This table comes from immunoSEQ multiplex PCR, and its TCRdb copy is limited to in-frame clones, with some not included. The sample has 350,000 to 500,000 clones; 80% to 95% are singletons. This material consisted of peripheral blood, taken in a trial of Ad26.COV2.S vaccine versus placebo. The receptors shown here come from a person between 18 and 60 years old who received the Ad26.COV2.S COVID-19 vaccine or a placebo.

Concerning this clone: One junction end does not reproduce the germline sequence, and a read error may be involved. The chain has TRBV3-1 (or the pseudogene TRBV3-2) and TRBJ2-1, with D maybe TRBD2 (5 bases). Per germline, CDR1 LGHDT and CDR2 YNNKEL (reference sequence). The CDR3 has 17 amino acids. CDR3 in DNA: TGTGCCAGCAGCCAAGTCCCAGCGGAGGACTCCAACAATGAGCAGTTCTTC. Encoded protein: CASSQVPAEDSNNEQFF.

This clone was observed a single time. The chain uses TRBV7-2 and TRBJ1-1; TRBD1 agrees at 7 bases. CDR3 length equals 13 residues. Germline trimming cut 6 bases from V and 0 bases from J; bases unmatched to any gene: 1. The V gene's germline CDR1 is SGHTA and CDR2 FQGNSA. CDR3 in DNA: TGTGCCAGCAGGGGACAGATGAACACTGAAGCTTTCTTT. It yields the protein CASRGQMNTEAFF.

J is TRBJ2-3 and V is TRBV6-2 or TRBV6-3; D is undetermined. V lost 2 bases and J 12 bases, leaving 21 bases between the germline ends. Germline CDR1 is MNHEY and CDR2 is SVGEGT. This CDR3 has 15 residues. The CDR3 loop is CASSYDSDAQDGQYF. CDR3 bases: TGTGCCAGCAGTTACGACTCCGACGCACAAGACGGTCAGTATTTT.

The gene calls are TRBV7-6 and TRBJ2-2; D may match TRBD1 or TRBD2 (6 bases each). V was clipped by 1 base and J by 7 bases, with 13 bases between them. The CDR3 extends over 15 amino acids. Per germline, CDR1 SGHVS and CDR2 FNYEAQ. The CDR3 here is CASSLGGGQYGELFF. Written as DNA, the CDR3 is TGTGCCAGCAGCTTAGGTGGGGGGCAATACGGGGAGCTGTTTTTT.

This clone was recorded once. The chain recombines TRBV9 with TRBJ2-3; D might be TRBD1 (5 bases). Germline V gene data show CDR1 as SGDLS and CDR2 as YYNGEE. This CDR3 has 13 residues. V lost 6 bases, J lost 5 bases, and 13 bases lay in between. CDR3 DNA sequence: TGTGCCAGCACTGCCAGGGTAGGAGATACGCAGTATTTT. It translates to CASTARVGDTQYF.

V and J are TRBV6-5 and TRBJ2-1; D perhaps matches TRBD1 (6 bases). CDR3 length equals 13 residues. Germline CDR1 is MNHEY and CDR2 is SVGAGI. The V end lost 6 bases, the J end lost 9 bases, and 15 bases lay between the germline ends. The DNA of the CDR3 is TGTGCCAGCAGGGGACAAGGGGGAATTGAGCAGTTCTTC. Its protein is CASRGQGGIEQFF.

The chain carries TRBV7-6 and TRBJ2-7; 7 bases match TRBD2. The CDR3 length is 17 residues. J lost 0 bases, V lost 5 bases, and 13 bases had no gene match. The germline CDR1 and CDR2 sequences are SGHVS and FNYEAQ. CDR3 nucleotide sequence: TGTGCCAGCAGCCCCACGACTAGCTCTCTCCGCTCCTACGAGCAGTACTTC. It codes for CASSPTTSSLRSYEQYF.

Concerning this clone itself: Other DNA sequences in this sample translate to the same CDR3. The chain is built from TRBV27 and TRBJ2-7; 9 bases match TRBD2. The CDR3 sequence is 14 residues long. J lost 3 bases, V lost 5 bases, and 5 bases had no gene match. Germline CDR1 MNHEY, CDR2 SMNVEV (reference sequence). This CDR3 reads CASSRAGGIYEQYF. DNA of the CDR3: TGTGCCAGCAGTCGGGCGGGAGGGATCTACGAGCAGTACTTC.

The chain is built from TRBV3-1 (or the pseudogene TRBV3-2) and TRBJ1-4; 10 positions match TRBD1. With 3 bases clipped from V and 5 bases from J, the junction kept 3 bases outside the gene matches. CDR1 is LGHDT, CDR2 YNNKEL, per germline (reference sequence). The CDR3 runs 15 residues. The CDR3 sequence is CASSQRGQGNEKLFF. DNA for the CDR3: TGTGCCAGCAGCCAGAGGGGACAGGGGAATGAAAAACTGTTTTTT.

The chain has TRBV5-1 and TRBJ2-7; D not resolved. Deletions cut 1 base from V and 2 bases from J, with 10 bases between. Germline V gene data show CDR1 as SGHRS and CDR2 as YFSETQ. The CDR3 is 14 residues long. Written as DNA, the CDR3 is TGCGCCAGCAGCTTGAGTCCAGCTACCTACGAGCAGTACTTC. Its translation is CASSLSPATYEQYF.

The gene calls are TRBV9 and TRBJ1-3; D is undetermined. V shed 0 bases and J shed 2 bases, with 15 bases lying between them. This CDR3 is built from 17 residues. The germline CDR1 and CDR2 sequences are SGDLS and YYNGEE. The chain's CDR3 is CASSVEFGQRAGNTIYF. The CDR3 coding sequence is TGTGCCAGCAGCGTAGAGTTCGGCCAGAGAGCTGGAAACACCATATATTTT.

As regards this clone: This sample also contains other DNA sequences that code for the same CDR3. This chain links TRBV3-1 (or the pseudogene TRBV3-2) with TRBJ1-1; a weak D match, TRBD1 (6 bases). CDR3 length: 13 amino acids. V lost 2 bases to trimming and J lost 5 bases, with 9 bases between them. Germline assignment: CDR1 LGHDT and CDR2 YNNKEL (reference sequence). The CDR3 is CASSQRGGTEAFF. CDR3 DNA: TGTGCCAGCAGCCAAAGGGGGGGGACTGAAGCTTTCTTT.

The chain is built from TRBV15 and TRBJ1-6; 7 bases fit TRBD1. The CDR3 totals 14 residues. CDR1 LNHNV and CDR2 YYDKDF come from the germline V gene (reference sequence). The ends lost 1 base at V and 7 bases at J; junction bases unmatched: 1. For the CDR3, the DNA is TGTGCCACCAGCAGAGGGGACAGCAATTCACCCCTCCACTTT. Protein: CATSRGDSNSPLHF.

DNA for the CDR3: TGTGCCAGCAGCTTAGGGGTAGCGGGAGCGTCTGAGCAGTTCTTC. Encoded protein: CASSLGVAGASEQFF. This chain joins TRBV7-8 and TRBJ2-1, with 9 bases that match TRBD2. V lost 1 base to trimming and J lost 9 bases; unmatched junction nucleotides: 7. This CDR3 comprises 15 residues. Germline CDR1 reads SGHVS; CDR2 reads FQNEAQ.

V gene TRBV2 combines with J gene TRBJ2-7; D is possibly TRBD1 or TRBD2 (5 bases each). Trimming removed 5 bases from V and 7 bases from J, with 12 bases in between. The CDR3 is 12 amino acids. The germline CDR1 and CDR2 sequences are SNHLY and FYNNEI. For the CDR3, the DNA is TGTGCCAGCAGTCCCCAGGGCGGGGAGCAGTACTTC. This translates into CASSPQGGEQYF.

The V call is TRBV19, the J call TRBJ1-1; no definite D call. CDR1 LNHDA and CDR2 SQIVND come from the germline V gene (reference sequence). This CDR3 has 15 residues. Trimming cost V 3 bases and J 0 bases, with 11 bases left between them. The CDR3 sequence is CASSIGDGMNTEAFF. As DNA, the CDR3 is TGTGCCAGTAGTATCGGCGACGGAATGAACACTGAAGCTTTCTTT.

The rearrangement links TRBV30 to TRBJ1-6, with D unresolved. The CDR3 runs 15 residues. Trimming removed 1 base from V and 0 bases from J, with 7 bases in between. Germline V gene data show CDR1 as GTSNPN and CDR2 as SVGIG (reference sequence). The CDR3 sequence is CAWSGESSYNSPLHF. As DNA, the CDR3 is TGTGCCTGGAGTGGTGAGAGCTCCTATAATTCACCCCTCCACTTT.

This chain joins TRBV4-1 and TRBJ1-1; TRBD1 is a possible D gene (6 bases). The CDR3 totals 12 residues. The germline gives CDR1 MGHRA, CDR2 YSYEKL. V gave up 1 base and J gave up 8 bases, with 8 bases separating them. This CDR3 is CASSQVGGEAFF. Written as DNA, the CDR3 is TGCGCCAGCAGCCAAGTGGGGGGCGAAGCTTTCTTT.

V usage is TRBV7-9 and J usage is TRBJ2-3; TRBD2 matches 8 bases. Per germline, CDR1 SEHNR and CDR2 FQNEAQ (reference sequence). V lost 2 bases and J lost 2; bases outside the gene matches: 3. The CDR3 covers 15 residues. CDR3 sequence: CASSLRREVTDTQYF. The CDR3 nucleotides read TGTGCCAGCAGCTTACGGCGGGAGGTCACAGATACGCAGTATTTT.

As regards this clone: The same CDR3 arises from other DNA sequences in this sample as well. The chain combines TRBV12-3 or TRBV12-4 with TRBJ2-7; D gene unclear. This CDR3 region has 11 residues. Deletions cut 4 bases from V and 3 bases from J, with 4 bases between. CDR3 sequence reads: CASSYGYEQYF. The CDR3 DNA reads as TGTGCCAGCAGTTATGGCTACGAGCAGTACTTC.

This chain uses TRBV5-4 with TRBJ2-1, with 7 bases aligning to TRBD1. Trimming took 3 bases from V and 2 from J; bases not matched to a gene: 5. CDR3 length: 15 residues. Germline assignment: CDR1 SGHNT and CDR2 YYREEE (reference sequence). In DNA, the CDR3 is TGTGCCAGCAGCTCTCGGGACAGCACCTACAATGAGCAGTTCTTC. Translated: CASSSRDSTYNEQFF.

For this clone: This specimen includes other DNA sequences encoding the same CDR3. The chain joins TRBV6-5 to TRBJ2-7, with a weak D call TRBD1 (6 bases). V was trimmed by 5 bases and J by 1 base, leaving 9 bases between them. Germline CDR1 reads MNHEY; CDR2 reads SVGAGI. The CDR3 loop spans 13 amino acids. In nucleotides, the CDR3 is TGTGCCAGCAGTCGGACAGAATCCTACGAGCAGTACTTC. Translating it yields CASSRTESYEQYF.

V and J are TRBV6-5 and TRBJ1-5, with a tentative D call TRBD1 (5 bases). The CDR3 spans 14 residues. The germline CDR1 and CDR2 sequences are MNHEY and SVGAGI. Trimming took 5 bases from V and 3 from J, leaving 11 bases between them. The CDR3 region has the DNA TGTGCCAGCAGTCCCCGGGGGGACAATCAGCCCCAGCATTTT. Its translation: CASSPRGDNQPQHF.

The rearrangement joins TRBV5-4 to TRBJ2-5; either TRBD1 or TRBD2 may supply D (5 bases each). Between the trimmed V and J ends, which lost 1 base and 4 bases, there was a span of 14 bases. The CDR3 spans 15 residues. In germline, CDR1 is SGHNT, CDR2 YYREEE (reference sequence). The CDR3 DNA reads TGTGCCAGCAGCTTGCGGTCTGGGGCGGGAGAGACCCAGTACTTC. Protein sequence: CASSLRSGAGETQYF. Variable domain in full (rest from reference TRBV5-4 and TRBJ2-5): ETGVTQSPTHLIKTRGQQVTLRCSSQSGHNTVSWYQQALGQGPQFIFQYYREEENGRGNFPPRFSGLQFPNYSSELNVNALELDDSALYLCASSLRSGAGETQYFGPGTRLLVL.

The V and J genes are TRBV11-2 and TRBJ2-7, with 9 bases identical to TRBD2. Germline lookup yields CDR1 SGHAT and CDR2 FQNNGV. This CDR3 has 15 amino acids. The trim removed 1 base at V and 3 bases at J, leaving 4 bases unmatched. The CDR3 region has the DNA TGTGCCAGCAGCTTAGGGGCGGGAGGGATCTACGAGCAGTACTTC. Protein product: CASSLGAGGIYEQYF.

The chain is built from TRBV30 and TRBJ1-3, with no clear D. The ends were cut back, 0 bases at V and 4 bases at J, with 13 bases in the middle. CDR1 and CDR2 (germline): GTSNPN, SVGIG (reference sequence). This CDR3 is 15 amino acids long. The CDR3 coding sequence is TGTGCCTGGAGTGTAACTGTGTCGCCCGGAAACACCATATATTTT. Its translation is CAWSVTVSPGNTIYF.

The chain carries TRBV27 and TRBJ1-4; 11 nucleotides match TRBD1. With 5 bases clipped from V and 8 bases from J, the junction kept 7 bases outside the gene matches. This CDR3 region has 15 residues. In germline, CDR1 is MNHEY, CDR2 SMNVEV (reference sequence). The CDR3 DNA follows: TGTGCCAGCAGTCCCAACCGGGACAGGGGGGAAAAACTGTTTTTT. Its translation: CASSPNRDRGEKLFF.